Listed below are T cell receptor beta chains from one sample, sequenced in a study of shared clonotypes between healthy human individuals. Profiled with immunoSEQ multiplex PCR; TCRdb holds only in-frame clones, not every one. The sample gives around 1 million clones, approximately 80% of which show up once; around 1.4% is in the top ten. Sequenced: memory CD4+ T cells sorted from blood. Receptors originate from a man in his late teens or twenties in good health. The CDR3 runs from the conserved cysteine through the conserved F or W. Size is omitted from some rows. Given values are once, few, many or a class for expanded clones.

cdr3_aa j_call clone_size v_call
CASSQFITGEGGNQPQHF TRBJ1-5 - TRBV4-1
CASSPQQGLLNTEAFF TRBJ1-1 few TRBV7-2
CASSLGQVTDQPQHF TRBJ1-5 few TRBV5-6
CASIQRLVSDTQYF TRBJ2-3 - TRBV6-1
CASSAGAVLSTEAFF TRBJ1-1 - TRBV18
CASGFSGTNTGELFF TRBJ2-2 - TRBV12-5
CASSLGSSGNTIYF TRBJ1-3 - TRBV11-2
CAWTIDRNTEAFF TRBJ1-1 - TRBV30
CASSFGTNYGYTF TRBJ1-2 few TRBV6-5
CATATSGTPNREQYF TRBJ2-7 few TRBV10-3
CASSSYREGYTF TRBJ1-2 - TRBV5-1
CASSFGIHTYEQYF TRBJ2-7 - TRBV5-5
CSVGAFSYEQYF TRBJ2-7 - TRBV29-1
CASRPDRGRGGELFF TRBJ2-2 - TRBV28
CASSLDSGGSNSPLHF TRBJ1-6 - TRBV5-1
CASSSGPSTDTQYF TRBJ2-3 - TRBV7-7
CASSLGGLHNEQFF TRBJ2-1 - TRBV5-1
CALGQGFSYEQYF TRBJ2-7 - TRBV7-7
CASRYSGGSNYGYTF TRBJ1-2 - TRBV28
CAWSGGYGSTDTQYF TRBJ2-3 - TRBV30
CASSYGSDYGYTF TRBJ1-2 - TRBV6-6
CAWSVQTDQPQHF TRBJ1-5 few TRBV30
CASSLGVDPSYNEQFF TRBJ2-1 - TRBV5-1